A selection of T cell receptor beta chains follows, all from one sample in a study of type 1 regulatory T cells. TCRdb re-derived calls from the reads in MiXCR, one entry per CDR3 protein. The sample holds fewer than 25,000 distinct CDR3 sequences, 72% seen once. No antigen has been assigned to these receptors. Material: cultured T cells, either the whole culture or a sorted T cell fraction (not recorded which). The receptors were gathered from a human donor in good health. Both conserved end residues are part of each CDR3. The D gene is left open where the match is weak. Clone size is not always given. Where it is, it says once, few, many or a class for expanded clones.

V gene,J gene,clone size,D gene,CDR3 protein,CDR3 DNA
TRBV4-1,TRBJ2-3,-,TRBD1,CASSGQGKTDTQYF,TGCGCCAGCAGCGGACAGGGAAAAACAGATACGCAGTATTTT
TRBV6-5,TRBJ2-2,-,-,CASYRGTNTGELFF,TGTGCCAGCTACCGGGGCACGAACACCGGGGAGCTGTTTTTT
TRBV28,TRBJ2-4,few,-,CASRGPALAKNIQYF,TGTGCCAGCAGGGGACCCGCTCTAGCCAAAAACATTCAGTACTTC
TRBV7-8,TRBJ1-1,-,-,CASSSHGDNYLNTEAFF,TGTGCCAGCAGCTCCCACGGCGACAACTATTTGAACACTGAAGCTTTCTTT
TRBV20-1,TRBJ2-6,few,TRBD1,CSARDRGGSGANVLTF,TGCAGTGCCCGGGACAGGGGAGGCTCTGGGGCCAACGTCCTGACTTTC
TRBV5-1,TRBJ2-5,few,TRBD2,CASKGLAGETQYF,TGCGCCAGCAAGGGTCTAGCGGGGGAGACCCAGTACTTC
TRBV7-9,TRBJ1-5,few,TRBD1,CASSSKPGQGLHF,TGTGCCAGCAGCTCGAAGCCGGGACAGGGTTTACATTTT
TRBV7-9,TRBJ2-3,-,-,CASTWGLDTQYF,TGTGCCAGCACGTGGGGACTAGATACGCAGTATTTT
TRBV18,TRBJ1-5,once,-,CASSRLAVSNQPQHF,TGTGCCAGCTCCCGACTAGCGGTAAGCAATCAGCCCCAGCATTTT
TRBV18,TRBJ2-1,medium-sized,TRBD1,CASSRDRGIDEQFF,TGTGCCAGCTCAAGGGACAGGGGGATCGATGAGCAGTTCTTC
TRBV24-1,TRBJ2-3,-,-,CATSADFPGRSTDTQYF,TGTGCCACCAGTGCAGATTTTCCGGGACGATCCACAGATACGCAGTATTTT